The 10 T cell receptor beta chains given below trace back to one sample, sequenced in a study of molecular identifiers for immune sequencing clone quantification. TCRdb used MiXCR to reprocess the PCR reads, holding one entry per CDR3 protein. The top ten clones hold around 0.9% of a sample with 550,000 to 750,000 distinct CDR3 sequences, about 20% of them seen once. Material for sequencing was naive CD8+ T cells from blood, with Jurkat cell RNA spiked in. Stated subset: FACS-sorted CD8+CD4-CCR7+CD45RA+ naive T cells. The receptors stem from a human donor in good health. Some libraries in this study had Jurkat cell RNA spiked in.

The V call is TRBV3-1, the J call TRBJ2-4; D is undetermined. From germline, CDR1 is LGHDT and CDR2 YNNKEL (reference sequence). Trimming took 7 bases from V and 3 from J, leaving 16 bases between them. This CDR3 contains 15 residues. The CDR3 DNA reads TGTGCCAGCAAGTACGAAACTCGGCTCAAAAACATTCAGTACTTC. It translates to CASKYETRLKNIQYF. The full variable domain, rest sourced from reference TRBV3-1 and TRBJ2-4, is DTAVSQTPKYLVTQMGNDKSIKCEQNLGHDTMYWYKQDSKKFLKIMFSYNNKELIINETVPNRFSPKSPDKAHLNLHINSLELGDSAVYFCASKYETRLKNIQYFGAGTRLSVL.

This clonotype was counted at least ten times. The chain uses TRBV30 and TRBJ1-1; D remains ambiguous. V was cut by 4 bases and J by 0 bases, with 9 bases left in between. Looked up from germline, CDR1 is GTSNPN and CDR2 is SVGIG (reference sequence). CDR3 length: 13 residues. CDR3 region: CAWNPVLNTEAFF. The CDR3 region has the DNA TGTGCCTGGAATCCAGTTTTGAACACTGAAGCTTTCTTT. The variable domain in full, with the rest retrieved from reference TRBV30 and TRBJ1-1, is SQTIHQWPATLVQPVGSPLSLECTVEGTSNPNLYWYRQAAGRGLQLLFYSVGIGQISSEVPQNLSASRPQDRQFILSSKKLLLSDSGFYLCAWNPVLNTEAFFGQGTRLTVV.

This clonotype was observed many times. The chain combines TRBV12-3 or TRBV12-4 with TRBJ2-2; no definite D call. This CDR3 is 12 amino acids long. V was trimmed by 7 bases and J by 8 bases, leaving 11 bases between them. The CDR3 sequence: CASTPLPGELFF. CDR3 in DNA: TGTGCCAGCACCCCCCTTCCGGGGGAGCTGTTTTTT.

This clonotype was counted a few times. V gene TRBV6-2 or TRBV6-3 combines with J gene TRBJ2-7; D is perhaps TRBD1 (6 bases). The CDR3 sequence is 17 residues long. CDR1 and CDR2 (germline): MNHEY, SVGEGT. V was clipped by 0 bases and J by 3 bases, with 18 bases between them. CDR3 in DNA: TGTGCCAGCAGTTACTCGTTTCAGGGGATTCCGTACTACGAGCAGTACTTC. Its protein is CASSYSFQGIPYYEQYF.

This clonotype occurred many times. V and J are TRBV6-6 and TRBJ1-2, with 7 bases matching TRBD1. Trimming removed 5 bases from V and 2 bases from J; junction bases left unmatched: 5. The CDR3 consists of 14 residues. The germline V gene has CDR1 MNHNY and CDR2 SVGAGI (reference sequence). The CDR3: CASSPDRDNYGYTF. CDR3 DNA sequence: TGTGCCAGCAGTCCCGACAGGGACAACTATGGCTACACCTTC.

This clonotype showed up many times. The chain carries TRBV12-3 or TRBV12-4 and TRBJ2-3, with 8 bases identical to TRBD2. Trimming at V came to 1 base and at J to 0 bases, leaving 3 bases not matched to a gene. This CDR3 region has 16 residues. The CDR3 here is CASSLVRGRSTDTQYF. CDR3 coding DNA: TGTGCCAGCAGTTTAGTTCGCGGGAGGAGCACAGATACGCAGTATTTT.

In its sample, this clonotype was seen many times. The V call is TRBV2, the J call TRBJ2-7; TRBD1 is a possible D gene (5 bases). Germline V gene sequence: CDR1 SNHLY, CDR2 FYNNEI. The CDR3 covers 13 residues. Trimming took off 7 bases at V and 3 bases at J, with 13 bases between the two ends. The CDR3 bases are TGTGCCAGCAAACCGACAGCGTACTACGAGCAGTACTTC. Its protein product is CASKPTAYYEQYF.

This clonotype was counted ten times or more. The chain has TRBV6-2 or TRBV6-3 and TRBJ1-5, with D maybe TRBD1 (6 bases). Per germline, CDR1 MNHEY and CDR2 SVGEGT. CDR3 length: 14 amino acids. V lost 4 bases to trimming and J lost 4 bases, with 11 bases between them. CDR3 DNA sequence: TGTGCCAGCAGTTTCACAGGGATGAATCAGCCCCAGCATTTT. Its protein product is CASSFTGMNQPQHF.

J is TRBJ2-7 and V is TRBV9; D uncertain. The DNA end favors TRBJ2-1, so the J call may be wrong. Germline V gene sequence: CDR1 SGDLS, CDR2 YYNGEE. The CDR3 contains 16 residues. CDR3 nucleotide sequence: TGTGCCAGCAGCGTTTCTTGGCTAGTTGGTATTAACGAGCAGTTCTTC. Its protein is CASSVSWLVGINEQFF.

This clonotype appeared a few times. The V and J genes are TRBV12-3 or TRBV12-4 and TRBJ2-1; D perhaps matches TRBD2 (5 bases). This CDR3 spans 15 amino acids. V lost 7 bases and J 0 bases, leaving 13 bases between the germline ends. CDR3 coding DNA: TGTGCCAGCACCCAGACTACCCCCTCCTACAATGAGCAGTTCTTC. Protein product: CASTQTTPSYNEQFF.